This TCR beta chain stems from a study of early T cells in non-severe SARS-CoV-2 infection. Individually, cDNA molecules had unique molecular identifiers attached to them. A single record per CDR3 protein comes from TCRdb applying MiXCR to the 5' RACE reads. The profile shows under 70,000 distinct CDR3 sequences, under 14% of them singletons. V dropped 3 bases and J dropped 13 bases, with 16 bases sitting between them. Looked up from germline, CDR1 is SGHRS and CDR2 is YFSETQ. The CDR3 length is 13 residues. Material for sequencing was whole blood. This TCR derives from an adult who was a healthcare worker with PCR-confirmed SARS-CoV-2 infection or an uninfected control (not recorded which). This chain uses TRBV5-1 with TRBJ2-2; the D is unclear. The DNA of the CDR3 is TGCGCCAGCAGCTGGAAAGACTTAACTACGCTGTTTTTT. Protein sequence: CASSWKDLTTLFF.